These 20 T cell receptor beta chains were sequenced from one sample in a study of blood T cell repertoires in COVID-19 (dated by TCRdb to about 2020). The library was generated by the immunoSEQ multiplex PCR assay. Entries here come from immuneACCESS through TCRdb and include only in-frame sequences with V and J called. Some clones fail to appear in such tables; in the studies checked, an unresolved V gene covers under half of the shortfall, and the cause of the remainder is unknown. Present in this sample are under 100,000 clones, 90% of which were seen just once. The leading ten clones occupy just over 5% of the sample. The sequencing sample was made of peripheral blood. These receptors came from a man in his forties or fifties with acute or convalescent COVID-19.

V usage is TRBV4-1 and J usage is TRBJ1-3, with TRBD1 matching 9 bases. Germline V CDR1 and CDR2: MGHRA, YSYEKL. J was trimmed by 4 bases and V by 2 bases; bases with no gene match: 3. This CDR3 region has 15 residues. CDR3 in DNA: TGCGCCAGCAGCCAACCGGGACAGGGAGGAAACACCATATATTTT. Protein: CASSQPGQGGNTIYF.

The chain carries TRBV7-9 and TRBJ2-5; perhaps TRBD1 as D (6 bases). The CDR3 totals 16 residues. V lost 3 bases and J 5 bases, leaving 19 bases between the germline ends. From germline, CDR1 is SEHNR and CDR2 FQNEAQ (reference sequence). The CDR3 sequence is CASSFGNPGDRETQYF. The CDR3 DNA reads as TGTGCCAGCAGCTTTGGGAACCCAGGGGATCGCGAGACCCAGTACTTC.

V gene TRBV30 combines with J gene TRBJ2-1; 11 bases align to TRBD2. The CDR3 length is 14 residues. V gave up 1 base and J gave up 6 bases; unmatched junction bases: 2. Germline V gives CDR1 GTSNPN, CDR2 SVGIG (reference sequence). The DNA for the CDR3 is TGTGCCTGGAGTGCCGGGACTAGCGGCAATGAGCAGTTCTTC. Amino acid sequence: CAWSAGTSGNEQFF.

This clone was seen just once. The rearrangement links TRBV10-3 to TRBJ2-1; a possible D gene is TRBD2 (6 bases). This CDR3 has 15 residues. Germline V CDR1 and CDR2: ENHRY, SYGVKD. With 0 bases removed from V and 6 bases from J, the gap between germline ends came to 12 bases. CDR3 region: CAISESPGEGNEQFF. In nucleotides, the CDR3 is TGTGCCATCAGTGAGTCGCCGGGAGAAGGCAATGAGCAGTTCTTC.

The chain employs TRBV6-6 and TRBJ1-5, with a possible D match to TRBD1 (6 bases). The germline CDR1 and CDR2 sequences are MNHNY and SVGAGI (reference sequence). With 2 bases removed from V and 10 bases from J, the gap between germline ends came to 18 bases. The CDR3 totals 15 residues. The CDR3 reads CASSYEARGSAPQHF. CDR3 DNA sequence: TGTGCCAGCAGTTACGAGGCCAGGGGCTCGGCTCCCCAGCATTTT.

Here the CDR3 reads CASSYSGRGEQYF. As DNA, the CDR3 is TGTGCCAGCAGTTATAGCGGGAGAGGGGAGCAGTACTTC. This chain uses TRBV28 with TRBJ2-7; 9 bases align to TRBD2. The germline CDR1 and CDR2 sequences are MDHEN and SYDVKM. This CDR3 spans 13 amino acids. J was trimmed by 7 bases and V by 4 bases; bases with no gene match: 5.

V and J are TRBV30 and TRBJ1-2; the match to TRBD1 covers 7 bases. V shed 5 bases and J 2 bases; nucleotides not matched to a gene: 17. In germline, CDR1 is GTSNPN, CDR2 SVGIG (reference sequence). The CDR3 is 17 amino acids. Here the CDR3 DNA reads TGTGCCTGGTGCTACCGGGACAGCAGACAGATAAACTATGGCTACACCTTC. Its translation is CAWCYRDSRQINYGYTF.

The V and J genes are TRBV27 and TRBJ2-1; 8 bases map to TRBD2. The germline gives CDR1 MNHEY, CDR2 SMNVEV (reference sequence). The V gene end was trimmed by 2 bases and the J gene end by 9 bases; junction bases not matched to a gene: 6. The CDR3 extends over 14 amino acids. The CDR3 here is CASSLAGGGGEQFF. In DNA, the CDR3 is TGTGCCAGCAGTTTAGCGGGGGGAGGGGGTGAGCAGTTCTTC.

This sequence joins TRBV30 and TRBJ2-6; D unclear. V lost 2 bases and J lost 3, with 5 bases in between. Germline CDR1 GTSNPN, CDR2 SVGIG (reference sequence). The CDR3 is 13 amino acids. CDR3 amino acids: CAWSYSGANVLTF. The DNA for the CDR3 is TGTGCCTGGAGTTACAGTGGGGCCAACGTCCTGACTTTC.

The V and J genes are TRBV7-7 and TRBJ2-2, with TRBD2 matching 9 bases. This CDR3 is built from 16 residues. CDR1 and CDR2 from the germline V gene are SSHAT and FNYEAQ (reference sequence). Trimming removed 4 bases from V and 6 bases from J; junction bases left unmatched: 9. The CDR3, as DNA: TGTGCCAGCAGCTCTAATACGGGACTAGCATCCGGGGAGCTGTTTTTT. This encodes CASSSNTGLASGELFF.

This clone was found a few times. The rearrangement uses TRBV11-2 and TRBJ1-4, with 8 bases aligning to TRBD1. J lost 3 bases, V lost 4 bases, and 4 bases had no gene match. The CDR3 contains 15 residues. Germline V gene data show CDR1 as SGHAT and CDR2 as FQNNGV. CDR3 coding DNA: TGTGCCAGCAGCTCCGGACAGGGAGCTAATGAAAAACTGTTTTTT. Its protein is CASSSGQGANEKLFF.

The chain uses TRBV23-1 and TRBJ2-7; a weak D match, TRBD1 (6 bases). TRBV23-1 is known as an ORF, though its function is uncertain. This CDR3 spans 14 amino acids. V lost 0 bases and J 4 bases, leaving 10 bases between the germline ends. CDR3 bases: TGCGCCAGCAGTCAATCCAGCAGGGGTTACGAGCAGTACTTC. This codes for CASSQSSRGYEQYF.

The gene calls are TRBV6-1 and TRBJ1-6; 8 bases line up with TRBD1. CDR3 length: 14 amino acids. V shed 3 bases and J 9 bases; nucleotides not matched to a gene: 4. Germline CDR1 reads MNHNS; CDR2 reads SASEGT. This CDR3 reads CASSDRGLSSPLHF. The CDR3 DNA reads TGTGCCAGCAGTGACAGGGGGCTTAGTTCACCCCTCCACTTT.

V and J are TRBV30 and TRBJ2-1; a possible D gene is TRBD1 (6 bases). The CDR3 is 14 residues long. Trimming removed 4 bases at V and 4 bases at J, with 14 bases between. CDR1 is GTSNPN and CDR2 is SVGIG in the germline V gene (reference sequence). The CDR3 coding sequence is TGTGCCTGGACCCAGGGGCTCGGGTACAATGAGCAGTTCTTC. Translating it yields CAWTQGLGYNEQFF.

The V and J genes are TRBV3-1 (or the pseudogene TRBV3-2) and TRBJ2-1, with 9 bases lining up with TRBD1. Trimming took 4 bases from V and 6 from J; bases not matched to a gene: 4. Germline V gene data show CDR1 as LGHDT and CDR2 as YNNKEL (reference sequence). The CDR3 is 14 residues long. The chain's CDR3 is CASSPQGAGNEQFF. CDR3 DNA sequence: TGTGCCAGCAGCCCACAGGGGGCGGGCAATGAGCAGTTCTTC.

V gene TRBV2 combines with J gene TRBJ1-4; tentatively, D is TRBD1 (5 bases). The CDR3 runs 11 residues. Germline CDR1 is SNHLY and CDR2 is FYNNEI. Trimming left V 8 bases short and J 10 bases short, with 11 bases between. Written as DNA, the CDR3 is TGTGCCAGCCGGAGCGGGGGAAAACTGTTTTTT. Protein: CASRSGGKLFF.

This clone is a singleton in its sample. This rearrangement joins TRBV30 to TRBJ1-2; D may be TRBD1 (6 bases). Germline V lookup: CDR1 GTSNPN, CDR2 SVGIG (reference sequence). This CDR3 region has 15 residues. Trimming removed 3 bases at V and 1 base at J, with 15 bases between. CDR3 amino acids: CAWSYGTTLNYGYTF. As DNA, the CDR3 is TGTGCCTGGAGCTACGGGACAACCCTTAACTATGGCTACACCTTC.

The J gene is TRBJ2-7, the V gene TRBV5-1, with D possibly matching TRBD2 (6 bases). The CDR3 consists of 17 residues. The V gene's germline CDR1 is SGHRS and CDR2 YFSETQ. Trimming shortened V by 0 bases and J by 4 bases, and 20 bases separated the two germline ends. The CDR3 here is CASSLAPGDVWGYEQYF. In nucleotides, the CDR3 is TGCGCCAGCAGCTTGGCGCCGGGGGACGTTTGGGGGTACGAGCAGTACTTC.

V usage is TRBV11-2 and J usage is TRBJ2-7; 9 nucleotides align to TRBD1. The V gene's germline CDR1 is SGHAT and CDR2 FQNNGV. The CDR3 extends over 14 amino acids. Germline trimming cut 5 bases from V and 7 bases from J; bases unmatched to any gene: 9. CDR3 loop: CASSDRDRVWEQYF. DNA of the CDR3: TGTGCCAGCAGCGATCGGGACAGGGTCTGGGAGCAGTACTTC.

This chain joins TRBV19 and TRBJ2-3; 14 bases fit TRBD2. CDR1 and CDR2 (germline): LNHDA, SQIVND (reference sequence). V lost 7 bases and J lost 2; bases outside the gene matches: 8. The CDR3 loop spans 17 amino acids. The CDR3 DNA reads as TGTGCCAGTACCCGACTAGCGGGAGGGCCCCACACAGATACGCAGTATTTT. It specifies CASTRLAGGPHTDTQYF.